Given below is one T cell receptor (beta chain) in context. Its antigen remains unknown. With 0 bases removed from V and 6 bases from J, the gap between germline ends came to 7 bases. The CDR3 sequence is 13 residues long. Germline V CDR1 and CDR2: MGHDK, SYGVNS. Template switching with 5'RACE generated the TCR cDNA and added a universal primer site and UMIs. TCRdb redid the calling of the 5' RACE reads with MiXCR, one entry per CDR3 protein. The top ten clones hold around 16% of a sample with about 360,000 distinct CDR3 sequences, over 5% of them seen once. This sample was taken from a study of T cells after yellow fever vaccination. The study's findings and limits: It was a weaker secondary response, yet one that peaked faster, at day 5 versus 15. A small proportion of clonotypes was detected in both the CD4 and CD8 compartments.

The clonotype was recovered from a man aged 25-40 years who received the YFV17D yellow fever vaccine. Sequenced material: PBMCs, taken 5 days after the yellow fever booster vaccination. The chain carries TRBV25-1 and TRBJ2-3; D is unresolved. In DNA form, the CDR3 reads TGTGCCAGCAGTGAATATTTTAGGGATACGCAGTATTTT. As protein: CASSEYFRDTQYF.